The 21 T cell receptor beta chains presented below share a single source sample, sequenced in a study of identical twins. TCRdb ran MiXCR on the 5' RACE reads and lists one entry per CDR3 protein. The sample includes 250,000 or so distinct CDR3 sequences, roughly 12% of them seen just once. These data were also reused for a study on yellow fever vaccine responses in identical twins.

Specimen: memory (CD45RO+) T cells sorted from blood. All receptors come from a woman aged 18-35 years in good health.

This clonotype was detected many times. The chain joins TRBV5-6 to TRBJ1-2; no reliable D call. The CDR3 spans 14 residues. Per the germline V gene, CDR1 is SGHDT and CDR2 is YYEEEE. Trimming shortened V by 1 base and J by 2 bases, and 9 bases separated the two germline ends. The CDR3 sequence: CASSLFTENYGYTF. The CDR3 region has the DNA TGTGCCAGCAGCTTGTTTACGGAAAACTATGGCTACACCTTC.

This clonotype has just one count. The rearrangement joins TRBV4-2 to TRBJ2-5, with 9 bases identical to TRBD1. This CDR3 has 18 amino acids. V was clipped by 4 bases and J by 4 bases; unmatched bases: 16. Looked up from germline, CDR1 is LGHNA and CDR2 is YNFKEQ. The CDR3 nucleotides are TGTGCCAGCAGCCCCCCCGGGACAGGGTTCAAGGGGCGAGAGACCCAGTACTTC. Translating gives CASSPPGTGFKGRETQYF.

This rearrangement joins TRBV29-1 to TRBJ2-7; D not resolved. The germline gives CDR1 SQVTM, CDR2 ANQGSEA. The ends were cut back, 4 bases at V and 0 bases at J, with 7 bases in the middle. The CDR3 extends over 12 amino acids. The CDR3 sequence is CSVAENSYEQYF. For the CDR3, the DNA is TGCAGCGTTGCGGAAAACTCCTACGAGCAGTACTTC.

There are many counts of this clonotype. The chain carries TRBV5-1 and TRBJ2-4; the D gene is possibly TRBD2 (5 bases). The V end lost 1 base, the J end lost 3 bases, and 8 bases lay between the germline ends. The CDR3 length is 14 residues. Germline V gene sequence: CDR1 SGHRS, CDR2 YFSETQ. CDR3 sequence: CASSLTGSKNIQYF. CDR3 bases: TGCGCCAGCAGCTTGACGGGAAGCAAAAACATTCAGTACTTC. Drawing the rest from reference TRBV5-1 and TRBJ2-4, the complete variable domain is KAGVTQTPRYLIKTRGQQVTLSCSPISGHRSVSWYQQTPGQGLQFLFEYFSETQRNKGNFPGRFSGRQFSNSRSEMNVSTLELGDSALYLCASSLTGSKNIQYFGAGTRLSVL.

This rearrangement joins TRBV5-1 to TRBJ2-1, with 7 bases fitting TRBD2. The CDR3 totals 15 residues. Germline V gene data show CDR1 as SGHRS and CDR2 as YFSETQ. J was trimmed by 8 bases and V by 6 bases; bases with no gene match: 14. In DNA form, the CDR3 reads TGCGCCAGCACCCCTAGACTTGGGGGGGGGGATGAGCAGTTCTTC. Its protein product is CASTPRLGGGDEQFF.

This clonotype came up a few times. The rearrangement links TRBV11-2 to TRBJ2-1, with 13 nucleotides matching TRBD2. Losses at the gene ends were 5 bases for V and 3 bases for J; bases not matched to a gene: 10. In germline, CDR1 is SGHAT, CDR2 FQNNGV. The CDR3 runs to 18 residues. In DNA, the CDR3 is TGTGCCAGCAGCCTACGACTAGCGGGGGGAGCCCACTACAATGAGCAGTTCTTC. This sequence encodes CASSLRLAGGAHYNEQFF.

This clonotype was counted a few times. This chain connects TRBV29-1 to TRBJ2-7; TRBD1 matches 7 bases. J was trimmed by 5 bases and V by 6 bases; bases with no gene match: 7. CDR1 and CDR2 (germline): SQVTM, ANQGSEA. This CDR3 has 12 amino acids. CDR3 loop: CSVKQGSHEQYF. The CDR3 region has the DNA TGCAGCGTGAAACAGGGGTCTCACGAGCAGTACTTC.

The chain employs TRBV5-1 and TRBJ1-1; 7 bases agree with TRBD1. V was pared by 3 bases and J by 1 base, with 9 bases of the junction left unmatched. The CDR3 contains 16 residues. Per the germline V gene, CDR1 is SGHRS and CDR2 is YFSETQ. This chain's CDR3 is CASSSPGQVGNTEAFF. The CDR3, as DNA: TGCGCCAGCAGCTCCCCTGGACAGGTCGGGAACACTGAAGCTTTCTTT.

The chain recombines TRBV4-2 with TRBJ1-1; no firm D call. The CDR3 sequence is 14 residues long. V lost 0 bases and J 2 bases, leaving 7 bases between the germline ends. Germline lookup yields CDR1 LGHNA and CDR2 YNFKEQ. The CDR3 sequence is CASSQDASNTEAFF. CDR3 DNA sequence: TGTGCCAGCAGCCAAGATGCCAGTAACACTGAAGCTTTCTTT.

In its sample, this clonotype was seen a few times. The gene calls are TRBV2 and TRBJ2-2; TRBD1 matches at 7 bases. The germline gives CDR1 SNHLY, CDR2 FYNNEI. This CDR3 is 15 amino acids long. The V gene end was trimmed by 7 bases and the J gene end by 1 base; junction bases not matched to a gene: 6. The CDR3 region is CASKKQGRNTGELFF. The CDR3, as DNA: TGTGCCAGCAAAAAACAGGGGAGGAACACCGGGGAGCTGTTTTTT.

There are a few counts of this clonotype. This chain connects TRBV5-1 to TRBJ2-2, with TRBD1 matching over 8 bases. V lost 0 bases, J lost 7 bases, and 11 bases stayed unmatched. This CDR3 is 17 amino acids long. From germline, CDR1 is SGHRS and CDR2 YFSETQ. CDR3 residues: CASSLAPGQVLVGELFF. The CDR3, as DNA: TGCGCCAGCAGCTTGGCCCCGGGACAGGTCCTAGTCGGGGAGCTGTTTTTT.

This clonotype was counted between two and nine times. The chain is built from TRBV7-8 and TRBJ2-3; TRBD1 matches 7 bases. The J segment lost 0 bases and the V segment lost 5 bases, leaving 5 bases of the junction unmatched. The V gene's germline CDR1 is SGHVS and CDR2 FQNEAQ. The CDR3 is 15 residues long. The CDR3 DNA is TGTGCCAGCAGCACCCAGGGGGTTAGCACAGATACGCAGTATTTT. This gives the protein CASSTQGVSTDTQYF.

There are a few counts of this clonotype. CDR3 in amino acids: CASSWGNEQFF. CDR3 in DNA: TGTGCCAGCAGTTGGGGGAATGAGCAGTTCTTC. This chain connects TRBV6-5 to TRBJ2-1; D assignment may be TRBD1 or TRBD2 (5 bases each). This CDR3 has 11 amino acids. Between the trimmed V and J ends, which lost 4 bases and 7 bases, there was a span of 5 bases. Germline V gives CDR1 MNHEY, CDR2 SVGAGI.

This clonotype came up many times. The chain links TRBV29-1 to TRBJ2-1; 9 positions match TRBD2. There are 18 residues in the CDR3. Germline CDR1 reads SQVTM; CDR2 reads ANQGSEA. Unmatched junction bases numbered 15, after V lost 1 base and J lost 5 bases. The CDR3 loop is CSVEVAQAGTSRNNEQFF. In nucleotides, the CDR3 is TGCAGCGTTGAAGTGGCTCAGGCTGGGACTAGCCGGAACAATGAGCAGTTCTTC.

V and J are TRBV5-1 and TRBJ2-7, with D unclear. The germline V gene has CDR1 SGHRS and CDR2 YFSETQ. The CDR3 runs to 13 residues. V was cut by 1 base and J by 5 bases, with 10 bases left in between. The CDR3 DNA is TGCGCCAGCAGCTTGTATGGGGTCGACGAGCAGTACTTC. The encoded protein is CASSLYGVDEQYF. Based on the CDR3 plus reference TRBV5-1 and TRBJ2-7, the full variable domain is KAGVTQTPRYLIKTRGQQVTLSCSPISGHRSVSWYQQTPGQGLQFLFEYFSETQRNKGNFPGRFSGRQFSNSRSEMNVSTLELGDSALYLCASSLYGVDEQYFGPGTRLTVT.

This clonotype was seen a few times. For the CDR3, the DNA is TGCAGCGCCTATCAGGGGGATACTGAAGCTTTCTTT. Amino acids: CSAYQGDTEAFF. The chain links TRBV29-1 to TRBJ1-1; 7 nucleotides agree with TRBD1. Germline loops: CDR1 SQVTM, CDR2 ANQGSEA. The junction had 7 bases not matched to a gene; V was cut back by 7 bases and J by 5 bases. The CDR3 consists of 12 residues.

This sequence joins TRBV9 and TRBJ2-3; D ambiguous. The ends were cut back, 0 bases at V and 6 bases at J, with 5 bases in the middle. The CDR3 covers 12 residues. The germline CDR1 and CDR2 sequences are SGDLS and YYNGEE. The CDR3 sequence is CASSVVGDTQYF. For the CDR3, the DNA is TGTGCCAGCAGCGTAGTAGGGGATACGCAGTATTTT.

This clonotype was picked up many times. The chain joins TRBV14 to TRBJ2-5; D gene ambiguous. V was trimmed by 1 base and J by 4 bases, leaving 10 bases between them. In germline, CDR1 is SGHDN, CDR2 FVKESK. The CDR3 runs to 14 residues. The CDR3 DNA is TGTGCCAGCAGCCAAGGAGCTAGGTCAGAGACCCAGTACTTC. It specifies CASSQGARSETQYF.

As regards this clonotype: It may be a read error: a sequence one base away is much more abundant. The chain has TRBV6-1 and TRBJ2-7; 7 bases are shared with TRBD1. In germline, CDR1 is MNHNS, CDR2 SASEGT. The CDR3 contains 15 residues. The CDR3 DNA follows: TGTGCCGGCAGTGAAGGACAGGACCCTTTCTACGAGCAGTACTTC. It translates to CAGSEGQDPFYEQYF.

About this clonotype itself: Its ends do not fully match the called genes, so a read error is possible. The CDR3 spells CVSSELGENTEAFF. CDR3 DNA: TGTGTCAGCAGTGAGTTAGGGGAGAACACTGAAGCTTTCTTT. This sequence joins TRBV25-1 and TRBJ1-1; possible D gene TRBD1, 5 bases. The CDR3 has 14 residues. From germline, CDR1 is MGHDK and CDR2 SYGVNS.

This clonotype was counted at least ten times. The chain carries TRBV29-1 and TRBJ2-5; 8 nucleotides agree with TRBD1. The CDR3 spans 13 residues. The germline CDR1 and CDR2 sequences are SQVTM and ANQGSEA. Trimming cost V 7 bases and J 5 bases; bases outside gene matches: 9. The DNA of the CDR3 is TGCAGCGCTGACAGGGGTGGGGTGGAGACCCAGTACTTC. This translates into CSADRGGVETQYF. Variable domain in full (rest from reference TRBV29-1 and TRBJ2-5): SAVISQKPSRDICQRGTSLTIQCQVDSQVTMMFWYRQQPGQSLTLIATANQGSEATYESGFVIDKFPISRPNLTFSTLTVSNMSPEDSSIYLCSADRGGVETQYFGPGTRLLVL.